This TCR beta chain was retrieved from a study of beta chain features in type 1 diabetes. Points from the study as a whole: In every one of the four CD4+ subsets, TCRB CDR3s were moderately but significantly shorter in Type 1 diabetes patients.

Investigators reverse transcribed all isolated RNA, so they sequenced expressed TCRB transcripts. Generated by immunoSEQ multiplex PCR, the TCRdb table keeps only in-frame clones and is missing some. Of around 150,000 clones detected, about 8.1% appear once; the ten largest clones hold almost 0.65%. Trimming shortened V by 4 bases and J by 0 bases, and 15 bases separated the two germline ends. The length of the CDR3 is 16 residues. The germline gives CDR1 SGDLS, CDR2 YYNGEE. Comments on this clone: Its target is not known.

The sequence derives from a man aged 18 to 35 in good health. The chain links TRBV9 to TRBJ2-3, with D possibly TRBD2 on 5 matching bases. The sequenced sample was central memory CD4+ T cells from blood. The CDR3 reads CASSPPSGYSTDTQYF. The CDR3 nucleotides read TGTGCCAGCAGCCCCCCCAGCGGCTATAGCACAGATACGCAGTATTTT.